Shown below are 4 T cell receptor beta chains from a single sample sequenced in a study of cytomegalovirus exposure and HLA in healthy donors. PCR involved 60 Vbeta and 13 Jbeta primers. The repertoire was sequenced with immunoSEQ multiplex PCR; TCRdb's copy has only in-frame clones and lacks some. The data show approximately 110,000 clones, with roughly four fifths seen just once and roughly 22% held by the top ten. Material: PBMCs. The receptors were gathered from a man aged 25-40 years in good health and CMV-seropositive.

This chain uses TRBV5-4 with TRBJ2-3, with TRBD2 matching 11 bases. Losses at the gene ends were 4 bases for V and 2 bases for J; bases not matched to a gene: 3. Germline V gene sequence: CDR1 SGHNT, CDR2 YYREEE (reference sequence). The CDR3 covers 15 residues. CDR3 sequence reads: CASSPGLADTDTQYF. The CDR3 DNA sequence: TGTGCCAGCAGCCCGGGACTAGCGGACACAGATACGCAGTATTTT.

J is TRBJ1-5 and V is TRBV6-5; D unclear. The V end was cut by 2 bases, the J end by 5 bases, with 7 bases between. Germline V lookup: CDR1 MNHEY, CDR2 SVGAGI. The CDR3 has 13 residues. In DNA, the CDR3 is TGTGCCAGCAGTTACACTCGGGATCAGCCCCAGCATTTT. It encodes CASSYTRDQPQHF.

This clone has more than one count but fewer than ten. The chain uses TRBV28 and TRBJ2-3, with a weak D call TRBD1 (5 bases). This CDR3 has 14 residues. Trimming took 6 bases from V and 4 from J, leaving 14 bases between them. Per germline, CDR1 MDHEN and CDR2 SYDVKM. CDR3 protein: CASREQEGADTQYF. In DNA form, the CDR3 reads TGTGCCAGCAGGGAACAGGAAGGTGCAGATACGCAGTATTTT.

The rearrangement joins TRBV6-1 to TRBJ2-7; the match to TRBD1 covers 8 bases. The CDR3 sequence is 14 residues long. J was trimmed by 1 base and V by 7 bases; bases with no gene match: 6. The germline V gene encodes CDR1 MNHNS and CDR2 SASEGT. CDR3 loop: CASTRDRSSYEQYF. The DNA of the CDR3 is TGTGCCAGCACCCGGGACAGGAGTTCCTACGAGCAGTACTTC.